A selection of T cell receptor beta chains follows, all from one sample in a study of blood T cell repertoires in COVID-19. Some clones are missing from TCRdb's copy, which holds only in-frame ones; the method was immunoSEQ multiplex PCR. The sample includes roughly 120,000 clones, 80% to 90% of them seen just once. Sequencing used peripheral blood. The receptor source for this set is a human donor in a cohort sampled during active COVID-19. CDR3s include the opening cysteine and the closing phenylalanine or tryptophan. Clone size is not always given. Where it is, it says once, few, many or a class for expanded clones.

j_call,clone_size,v_call,cdr3_aa
TRBJ2-3,-,TRBV10-3,CAISESRSSSDTQYF
TRBJ2-7,once,TRBV10-1,CASSESGTGAYEQYF
TRBJ2-3,-,TRBV2,CASRTFGTSGETQYF
TRBJ1-2,-,TRBV6-1,CASSEVDYGYTF
TRBJ1-6,-,TRBV11-2,CASSFDGGNSPLHF
TRBJ1-1,-,TRBV5-1,CASSLRENTEAFF
TRBJ1-3,-,TRBV9,CASSRPTVQYTIYF
TRBJ1-1,-,TRBV6-7,CASSYSRGRQGAFF
TRBJ1-4,-,TRBV6-5,CASSRGTNEKLFF
TRBJ2-1,-,TRBV7-9,CASSPDRLTYNEQFF
TRBJ2-4,-,TRBV18,CASSPKTGTSGGKNIQYF
TRBJ2-2,-,TRBV6-6,CASSTPGLAPGELFF
TRBJ1-1,once,TRBV5-4,CASSLGTTYVMNTEAFF
TRBJ1-4,-,TRBV18,CASSPSGGATNEKLFF
TRBJ2-7,-,TRBV29-1,CSVVFRGEQYF
TRBJ2-5,-,TRBV7-9,CASSNTGTGQETQYF
TRBJ2-5,few,TRBV5-8,CASILARYQETQYF
TRBJ2-7,few,TRBV13,CASSSMGDRVPYEQYF
TRBJ1-1,once,TRBV28,CASRAAGMLGNTEAFF
TRBJ1-6,-,TRBV6-1,CASSEAGGLGSPLHF
TRBJ2-7,-,TRBV5-1,CASSLEVSSYEQYF
TRBJ1-2,-,TRBV18,CASSPVGQGEIGYTF
TRBJ2-3,few,TRBV2,CASWGGMSTDTQYF
TRBJ2-3,-,TRBV28,CASKPQGLGTDTQYF